This is a list of T cell receptor beta chains from one sample in a study of blood T cell repertoires in COVID-19. Repertoires were generated with immunoSEQ multiplex PCR, while TCRdb's copy carries only in-frame clones and drops some. The data show approximately 99,000 clones, about 90% seen once. The sequencing sample was made of peripheral blood. The receptors come from a human donor in a cohort sampled during active COVID-19. The CDR3 runs from the conserved cysteine through the conserved F or W. Each record gives: CDR3 DNA, CDR3 protein, J gene, D gene, clone size, V gene. A D gene is named only where the DNA matches it firmly. Clone size is given for some rows only: seen once, a few or many times, or a class if the clone is expanded.

TGTGCCAGCAGTAGCTTGGACAGGTCCTATGGCTACACCTTC,CASSSLDRSYGYTF,TRBJ1-2,TRBD1,-,TRBV28
TGTGCCAGCAGCTTGGAAGGACAGGGGGCCTACAATGAGCAGTTCTTC,CASSLEGQGAYNEQFF,TRBJ2-1,TRBD1,once,TRBV11-2
TGCGCCAGCAGTCAATCTCCAGGAAAAGGCGCGAACACCGGGGAGCTGTTTTTT,CASSQSPGKGANTGELFF,TRBJ2-2,-,-,TRBV23-1
TGTGCCAGCAGCTTCGGGGTAGCGGGCACAGATACGCAGTATTTT,CASSFGVAGTDTQYF,TRBJ2-3,-,-,TRBV7-2
TGTGCCAGCAGTTACGCGCAGGATAGCAATCAGCCCCAGCATTTT,CASSYAQDSNQPQHF,TRBJ1-5,-,-,TRBV6-5
TGTGCCAGCATGGGGGCGCCTAACTATGGCTACACCTTC,CASMGAPNYGYTF,TRBJ1-2,-,-,TRBV27
TGCGCCAGCAGCTTGGAGGACAGGGGGCCCAACACTGAAGCTTTCTTT,CASSLEDRGPNTEAFF,TRBJ1-1,TRBD1,-,TRBV5-1
TGTGCCAGCAGCTTGTCCGGGAGCCGAACCGGGGAGCTGTTTTTT,CASSLSGSRTGELFF,TRBJ2-2,-,-,TRBV7-6
TGTGCCAGTAGTGGGGCGACAGGGGGTAATTCACCCCTCCACTTT,CASSGATGGNSPLHF,TRBJ1-6,TRBD1,-,TRBV19
TGTGCCAGCGGACTAGCGGGGGGGCTATATGAGCAGTTCTTC,CASGLAGGLYEQFF,TRBJ2-1,TRBD2,once,TRBV6-5
TGTGCCAGCAGCGAAGGGACAAACACCGGGGAGCTGTTTTTT,CASSEGTNTGELFF,TRBJ2-2,-,-,TRBV3-1/TRBV3-2
TGTGCCAGCTCGCCGGACAGCGGGGAGCTGTTTTTT,CASSPDSGELFF,TRBJ2-2,-,-,TRBV18
TGTGCCAGCAGCCAACCGGGACAGGCTGGAAACACCATATATTTT,CASSQPGQAGNTIYF,TRBJ1-3,TRBD1,-,TRBV2
TGTGCCAGCAGTTCATATGTCCAGAACTATGGCTACACCTTC,CASSSYVQNYGYTF,TRBJ1-2,-,few,TRBV6-5
TGTGCCAGCAGCGGCCCGGGACTAGCGGGGGGGCCCCTCCAAGAGACCCAGTACTTC,CASSGPGLAGGPLQETQYF,TRBJ2-5,TRBD2,-,TRBV5-6
TGTGCCAGCAGCTTTGTAACTAGCGGGGGCCTTAAAAGGGAGACCCAGTACTTC,CASSFVTSGGLKRETQYF,TRBJ2-5,TRBD2,-,TRBV5-5
TGCGCCAGCAGGGGCGGACTGGATGAAAAACTGTTTTTT,CASRGGLDEKLFF,TRBJ1-4,-,once,TRBV10-2
TGTGCCAGCAGCGCAAACAGTAGGACAGGGACCTACGAGCAGTACTTC,CASSANSRTGTYEQYF,TRBJ2-7,TRBD1,-,TRBV9
TGCGCCAGCGTAGGAGCTTATGGCGGGGGCTCCTACAATGAGCAGTTCTTC,CASVGAYGGGSYNEQFF,TRBJ2-1,TRBD2,-,TRBV4-1
TGTGCCAGCAGCCACCCTCATACGGCGGGGAGGACCAATGAGCAGTTCTTC,CASSHPHTAGRTNEQFF,TRBJ2-1,-,-,TRBV9
TGTGCCAGCAGTGAAAAAAGGACTAGCGGGACAGATACGCAGTATTTT,CASSEKRTSGTDTQYF,TRBJ2-3,TRBD2,-,TRBV6-1
TGTGCCAGCAGCCTCTCTTTGGCCCTCACCGGGGAGCTGTTTTTT,CASSLSLALTGELFF,TRBJ2-2,-,-,TRBV28
TGCAGCGCAGTGACTACGTGGGAAGCTTTCTTT,CSAVTTWEAFF,TRBJ1-1,-,-,TRBV29-1
TGTGCCAGCAGTTTATCAGGGGTTGATGGCTACACCTTC,CASSLSGVDGYTF,TRBJ1-2,-,-,TRBV28
TGCGCCAGCAGGACTAGCGGGGAGGTCAATGAGCAGTTCTTC,CASRTSGEVNEQFF,TRBJ2-1,TRBD2,-,TRBV5-1
TGTGCCAGCAGTGAAGTTGTCGGGGAACTAGACAAGCTGGGTCTCCTCCACTTT,CASSEVVGELDKLGLLHF,TRBJ1-6,-,few,TRBV2
TGTGCCAGCAGCCAAGTGATCGACAGGAACACAGATACGCAGTATTTT,CASSQVIDRNTDTQYF,TRBJ2-3,-,-,TRBV14
TGTGCCAGCAGCCCCGGGGGATCAGCCGTCACAGATACGCAGTATTTT,CASSPGGSAVTDTQYF,TRBJ2-3,-,-,TRBV11-3
TGTGCCAGCAGCTTAGGAGGAACGACTAGCGGGCTGTACCAAGAGACCCAGTACTTC,CASSLGGTTSGLYQETQYF,TRBJ2-5,TRBD2,once,TRBV11-2
TGTGCCAGCAGTGAAGAGGGGACAAGCAATCAGCCCCAGCATTTT,CASSEEGTSNQPQHF,TRBJ1-5,-,-,TRBV2
TGTGCCAGCACCGGGGGGGACTATACCTACAATGAGCAGTTCTTC,CASTGGDYTYNEQFF,TRBJ2-1,TRBD2,-,TRBV9